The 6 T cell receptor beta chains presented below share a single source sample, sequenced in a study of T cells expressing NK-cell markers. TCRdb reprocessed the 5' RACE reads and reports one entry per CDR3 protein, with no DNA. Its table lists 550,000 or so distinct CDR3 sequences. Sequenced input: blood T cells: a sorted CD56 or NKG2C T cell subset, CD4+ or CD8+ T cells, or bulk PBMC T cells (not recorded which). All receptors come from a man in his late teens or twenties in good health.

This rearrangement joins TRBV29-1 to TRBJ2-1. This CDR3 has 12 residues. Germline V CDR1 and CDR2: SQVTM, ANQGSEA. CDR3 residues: CSVRETYNEQFF.

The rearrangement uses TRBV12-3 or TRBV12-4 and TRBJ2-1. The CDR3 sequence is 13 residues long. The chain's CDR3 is CASSEDIYNEQFF.

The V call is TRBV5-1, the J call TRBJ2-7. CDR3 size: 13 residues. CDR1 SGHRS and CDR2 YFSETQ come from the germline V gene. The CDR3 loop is CASNLGSSYEQYF. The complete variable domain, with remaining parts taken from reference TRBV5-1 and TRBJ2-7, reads KAGVTQTPRYLIKTRGQQVTLSCSPISGHRSVSWYQQTPGQGLQFLFEYFSETQRNKGNFPGRFSGRQFSNSRSEMNVSTLELGDSALYLCASNLGSSYEQYFGPGTRLTVT.

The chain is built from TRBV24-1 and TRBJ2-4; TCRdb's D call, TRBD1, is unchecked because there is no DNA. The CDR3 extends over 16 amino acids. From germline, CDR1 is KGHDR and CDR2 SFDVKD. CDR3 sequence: CATTRGPGKAKNIQYF.

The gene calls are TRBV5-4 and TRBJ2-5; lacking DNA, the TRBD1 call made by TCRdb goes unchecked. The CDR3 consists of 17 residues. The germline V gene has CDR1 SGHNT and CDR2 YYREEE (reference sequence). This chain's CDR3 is CASSSEPGTGKAETQYF.

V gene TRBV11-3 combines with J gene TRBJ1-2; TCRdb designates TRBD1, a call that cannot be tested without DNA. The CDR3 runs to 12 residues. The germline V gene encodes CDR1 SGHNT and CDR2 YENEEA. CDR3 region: CASSLARVGYTF.